Sequencing of this T cell receptor beta chain was carried out in a study of blood T cell repertoires in COVID-19. Source study methods: The assay estimated nucleated cells by amplifying reference gene primers. Only in-frame clones appear in the TCRdb table, and some are missing; sequencing was by immunoSEQ multiplex PCR. V, J and clone size were drawn from that table, and D and trimming were deduced from the DNA. This sample has 35,000 to 50,000 clones, with roughly 73% found just once. The sequence derives from a man aged 80 or over with acute or convalescent COVID-19. Sequencing input: peripheral blood.

The CDR3 DNA sequence: TGTGCCACCAGCCGCGGGGGGGCCCTAAATGAAAAACTGTTTTTT. Translation: CATSRGGALNEKLFF. V gene TRBV15 combines with J gene TRBJ1-4; weak D call: TRBD1 (6 bases). The CDR3 contains 15 residues. Trimming took off 5 bases at V and 5 bases at J, with 15 bases between the two ends. Germline loops: CDR1 LNHNV, CDR2 YYDKDF (reference sequence).